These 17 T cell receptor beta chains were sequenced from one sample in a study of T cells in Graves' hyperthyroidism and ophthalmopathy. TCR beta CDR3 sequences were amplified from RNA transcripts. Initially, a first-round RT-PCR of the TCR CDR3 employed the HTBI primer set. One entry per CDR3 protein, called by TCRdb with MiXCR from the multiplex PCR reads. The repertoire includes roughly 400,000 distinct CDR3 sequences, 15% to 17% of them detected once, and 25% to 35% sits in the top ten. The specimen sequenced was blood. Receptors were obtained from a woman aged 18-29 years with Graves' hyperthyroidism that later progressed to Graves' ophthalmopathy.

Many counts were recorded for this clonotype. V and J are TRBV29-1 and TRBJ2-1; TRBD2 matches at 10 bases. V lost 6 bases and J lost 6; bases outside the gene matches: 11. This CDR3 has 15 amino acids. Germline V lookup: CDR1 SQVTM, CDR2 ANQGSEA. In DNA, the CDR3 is TGCAGCGTAACTAGCGGGATTGCCTCTGGCAATGAGCAGTTCTTC. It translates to CSVTSGIASGNEQFF.

CDR3 residues: CATRDNWDEQFF. CDR3 DNA: TGTGCCACTCGGGACAATTGGGATGAGCAGTTCTTC. The rearrangement links TRBV7-9 to TRBJ2-1; possibly TRBD1 for D (6 bases). Between the trimmed V and J ends, which lost 10 bases and 8 bases, there was a span of 15 bases. Germline CDR1 SEHNR, CDR2 FQNEAQ (reference sequence). This CDR3 region has 12 residues.

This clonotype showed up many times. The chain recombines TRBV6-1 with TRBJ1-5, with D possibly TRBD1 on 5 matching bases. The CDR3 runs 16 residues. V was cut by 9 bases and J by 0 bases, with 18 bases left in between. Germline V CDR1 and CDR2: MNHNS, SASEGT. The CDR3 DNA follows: TGTGCCAGTACCCTCCAAATGGGGGGTAGCAATCAGCCCCAGCATTTT. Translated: CASTLQMGGSNQPQHF.

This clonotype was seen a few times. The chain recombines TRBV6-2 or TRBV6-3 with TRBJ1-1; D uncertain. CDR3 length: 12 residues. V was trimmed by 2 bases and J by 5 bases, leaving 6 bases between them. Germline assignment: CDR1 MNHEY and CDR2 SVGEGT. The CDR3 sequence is CASSYKVTEAFF. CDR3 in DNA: TGTGCCAGCAGTTACAAGGTGACTGAAGCTTTCTTT.

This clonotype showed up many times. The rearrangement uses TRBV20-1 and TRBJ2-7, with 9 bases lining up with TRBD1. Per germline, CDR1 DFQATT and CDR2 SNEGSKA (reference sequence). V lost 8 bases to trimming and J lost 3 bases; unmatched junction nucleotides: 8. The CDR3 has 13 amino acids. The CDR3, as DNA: TGCAGTACCACGGGGACAGGGAGCTACGAGCAGTACTTC. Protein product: CSTTGTGSYEQYF.

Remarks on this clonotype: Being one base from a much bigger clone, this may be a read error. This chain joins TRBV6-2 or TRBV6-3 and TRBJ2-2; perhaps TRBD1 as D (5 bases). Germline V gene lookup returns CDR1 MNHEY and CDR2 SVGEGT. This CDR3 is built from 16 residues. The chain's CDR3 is CASNYLRTRNTGELFF. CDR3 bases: TGTGCCAGCAATTACTTGCGGACAAGAAACACCGGGGAGCTGTTTTTT.

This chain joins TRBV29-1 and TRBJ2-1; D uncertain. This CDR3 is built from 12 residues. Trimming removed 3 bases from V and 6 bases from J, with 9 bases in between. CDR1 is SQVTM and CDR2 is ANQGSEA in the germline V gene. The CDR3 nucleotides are TGCAGCGTTGACTTTACCGCCAATGAGCAGTTCTTC. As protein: CSVDFTANEQFF.

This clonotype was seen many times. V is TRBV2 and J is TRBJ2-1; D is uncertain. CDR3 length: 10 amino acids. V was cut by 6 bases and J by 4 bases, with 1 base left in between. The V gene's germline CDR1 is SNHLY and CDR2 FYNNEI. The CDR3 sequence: CASRYNEQFF. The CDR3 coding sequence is TGTGCCAGCAGATACAATGAGCAGTTCTTC.

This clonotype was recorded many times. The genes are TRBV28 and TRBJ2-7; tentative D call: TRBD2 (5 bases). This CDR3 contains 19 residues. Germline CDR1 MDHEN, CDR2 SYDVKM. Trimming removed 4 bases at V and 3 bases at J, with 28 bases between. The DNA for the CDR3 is TGTGCCAGCAGTTCTAATTCGGACTCCTCATACACAAGCCTCTACGAGCAGTACTTC. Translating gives CASSSNSDSSYTSLYEQYF. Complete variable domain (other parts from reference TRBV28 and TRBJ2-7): DVKVTQSSRYLVKRTGEKVFLECVQDMDHENMFWYRQDPGLGLRLIYFSYDVKMKEKGDIPEGYSVSREKKERFSLILESASTNQTSMYLCASSSNSDSSYTSLYEQYFGPGTRLTVT.

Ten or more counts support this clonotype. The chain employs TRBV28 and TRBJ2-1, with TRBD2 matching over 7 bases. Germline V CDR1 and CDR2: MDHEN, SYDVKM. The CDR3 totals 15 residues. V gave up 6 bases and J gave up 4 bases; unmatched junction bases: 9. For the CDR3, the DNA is TGTGCCAGCAGGTTGCTAGCGGAGGGATACAATGAGCAGTTCTTC. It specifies CASRLLAEGYNEQFF.

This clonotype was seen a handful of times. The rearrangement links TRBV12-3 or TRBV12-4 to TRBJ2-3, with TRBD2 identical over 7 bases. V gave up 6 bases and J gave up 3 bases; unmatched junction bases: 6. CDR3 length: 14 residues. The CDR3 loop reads CASRPGTNTDTQYF. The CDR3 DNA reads TGTGCCAGCAGACCCGGGACTAATACAGATACGCAGTATTTT.

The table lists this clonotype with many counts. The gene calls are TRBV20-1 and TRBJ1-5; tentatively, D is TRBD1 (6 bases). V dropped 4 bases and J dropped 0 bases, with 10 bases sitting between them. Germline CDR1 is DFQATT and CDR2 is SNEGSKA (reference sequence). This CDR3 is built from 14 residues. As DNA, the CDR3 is TGCAGTGCTATTCAGGGGAATAGCAATCAGCCCCAGCATTTT. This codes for CSAIQGNSNQPQHF.

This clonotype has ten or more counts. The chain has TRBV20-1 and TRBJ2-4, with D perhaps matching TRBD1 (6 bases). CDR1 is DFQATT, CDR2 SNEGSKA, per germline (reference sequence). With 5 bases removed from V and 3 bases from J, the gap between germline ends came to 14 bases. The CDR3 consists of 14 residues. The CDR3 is CSAPNTGRKNIQYF. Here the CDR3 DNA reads TGCAGTGCTCCGAATACAGGGCGCAAAAACATTCAGTACTTC.

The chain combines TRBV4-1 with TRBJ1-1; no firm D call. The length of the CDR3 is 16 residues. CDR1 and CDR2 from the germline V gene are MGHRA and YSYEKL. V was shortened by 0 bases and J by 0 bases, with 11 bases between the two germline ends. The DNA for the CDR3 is TGCGCCAGCAGCCAAGATCGCGATTCCTTGAACACTGAAGCTTTCTTT. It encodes CASSQDRDSLNTEAFF.

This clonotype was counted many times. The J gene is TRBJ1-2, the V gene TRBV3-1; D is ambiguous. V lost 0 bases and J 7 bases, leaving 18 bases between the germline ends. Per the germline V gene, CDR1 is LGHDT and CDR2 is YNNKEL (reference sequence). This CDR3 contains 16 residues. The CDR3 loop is CASSQDGTGRVGGYTF. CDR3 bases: TGTGCCAGCAGCCAAGATGGAACTGGAAGGGTGGGTGGCTACACCTTC.

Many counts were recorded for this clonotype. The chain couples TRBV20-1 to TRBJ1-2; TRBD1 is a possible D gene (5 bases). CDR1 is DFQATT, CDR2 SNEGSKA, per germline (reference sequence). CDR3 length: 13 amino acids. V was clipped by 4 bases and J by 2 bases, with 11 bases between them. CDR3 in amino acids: CSAKATANYGYTF. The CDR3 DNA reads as TGCAGTGCTAAAGCGACAGCAAACTATGGCTACACCTTC.

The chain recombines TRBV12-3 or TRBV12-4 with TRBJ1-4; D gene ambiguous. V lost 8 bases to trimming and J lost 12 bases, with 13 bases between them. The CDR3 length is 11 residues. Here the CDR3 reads CASRAGKELFF. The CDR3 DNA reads TGTGCCAGCCGGGCGGGGAAGGAACTGTTTTTT.